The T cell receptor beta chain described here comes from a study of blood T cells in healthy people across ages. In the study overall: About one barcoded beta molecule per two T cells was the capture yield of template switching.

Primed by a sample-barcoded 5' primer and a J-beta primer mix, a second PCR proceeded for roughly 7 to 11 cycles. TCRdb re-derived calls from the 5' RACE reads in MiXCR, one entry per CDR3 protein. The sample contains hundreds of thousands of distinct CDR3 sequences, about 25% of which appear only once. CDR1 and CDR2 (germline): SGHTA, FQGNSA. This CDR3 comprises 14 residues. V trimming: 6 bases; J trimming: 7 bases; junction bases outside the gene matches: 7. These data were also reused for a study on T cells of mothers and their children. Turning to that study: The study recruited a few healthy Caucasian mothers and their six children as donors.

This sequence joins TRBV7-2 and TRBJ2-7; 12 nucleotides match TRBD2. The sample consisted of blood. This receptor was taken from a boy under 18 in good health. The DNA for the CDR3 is TGTGCCAGCAGTCTAGCGGGAGGGCCGGGAGAGCAGTACTTC. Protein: CASSLAGGPGEQYF.